The next 10 T cell receptor beta chains were all read from a single sample in a study of cytomegalovirus exposure and HLA in healthy donors. Amplification used 60 Vbeta primers and 13 Jbeta primers. Libraries were prepared by immunoSEQ multiplex PCR; TCRdb keeps only in-frame clonotypes and omits some of them. This table has 55,000 to 65,000 clones, 80% appearing once. Input material: PBMCs. The receptors were gathered from a male donor in good health and CMV-seronegative.

The V gene is TRBV4-3, the J gene TRBJ1-1; tentative D call: TRBD1 (6 bases). CDR3 length: 14 residues. Trimming removed 0 bases from V and 4 bases from J, with 9 bases in between. Germline CDR1 LGHNA, CDR2 YSLEER. The CDR3, as DNA: TGCGCCAGCAGCCAAGACCAGGGGAGCACTGAAGCTTTCTTT. Protein product: CASSQDQGSTEAFF.

This chain uses TRBV7-3 with TRBJ2-7; D perhaps matches TRBD2 (5 bases). The CDR3 length is 12 residues. The V end lost 5 bases, the J end lost 7 bases, and 12 bases lay between the germline ends. Germline-derived CDR1 and CDR2 are SGHTA and FQGTGA. Here the CDR3 reads CASSTTPGEQYF. CDR3 sequence (DNA): TGTGCCAGCAGCACAACGCCGGGGGAGCAGTACTTC.

This chain joins TRBV19 and TRBJ2-2; 8 bases agree with TRBD1. The V segment lost 4 bases and the J segment 3 bases; nucleotides outside the gene matches: 4. Germline V gene lookup returns CDR1 LNHDA and CDR2 SQIVND (reference sequence). The CDR3 runs to 15 residues. CDR3 in amino acids: CASSTDRAYTGELFF. The CDR3 DNA reads TGTGCCAGTAGTACGGACAGGGCGTACACCGGGGAGCTGTTTTTT.

The gene calls are TRBV5-5 and TRBJ1-1, with D uncertain. The CDR3 covers 13 residues. Germline assignment: CDR1 SGHKS and CDR2 YYEKEE (reference sequence). V lost 2 bases and J lost 7, with 12 bases in between. The CDR3 loop reads CASSLTASNEAFF. CDR3 in DNA: TGTGCCAGCAGCTTAACAGCTTCTAATGAAGCTTTCTTT.

This chain joins TRBV30 and TRBJ1-2; 7 bases are a match to TRBD1. Losses at the gene ends were 2 bases for V and 3 bases for J; bases not matched to a gene: 3. This CDR3 has 13 amino acids. CDR1 is GTSNPN and CDR2 is SVGIG in the germline V gene (reference sequence). The CDR3 sequence is CAWSITGDYGYTF. CDR3 sequence (DNA): TGTGCCTGGAGTATCACAGGGGACTATGGCTACACCTTC.

The chain carries TRBV7-2 and TRBJ1-1, with D unclear. The CDR3 runs to 14 residues. Germline assignment: CDR1 SGHTA and CDR2 FQGNSA. Trimming took 1 base from V and 3 from J, leaving 9 bases between them. Here the CDR3 DNA reads TGTGCCAGCAGCTTAGAAGCGACGGACACTGAAGCTTTCTTT. Translating it yields CASSLEATDTEAFF.

The chain combines TRBV19 with TRBJ1-5; tentative D call: TRBD1 (6 bases). Trimming took off 8 bases at V and 3 bases at J, with 20 bases between the two ends. In germline, CDR1 is LNHDA, CDR2 SQIVND (reference sequence). The CDR3 runs to 16 residues. In DNA form, the CDR3 reads TGTGCCAGTCGTGAAGGGGTCAGACAGGTCAATCAGCCCCAGCATTTT. Residues: CASREGVRQVNQPQHF.

The chain uses TRBV13 and TRBJ2-7, with D unresolved. Germline lookup yields CDR1 PRHDT and CDR2 FYEKMQ (reference sequence). This CDR3 is built from 15 residues. The germline V and J ends were trimmed by 6 bases and 2 bases, with 17 bases remaining between them. CDR3 amino acids: CASSQTLDTAYEQYF. CDR3 in DNA: TGTGCCAGCAGTCAAACCCTTGACACAGCCTACGAGCAGTACTTC.

This chain connects TRBV13 to TRBJ2-3; D may be TRBD2 (6 bases). V was pared by 4 bases and J by 6 bases, with 8 bases between. CDR1 is PRHDT and CDR2 is FYEKMQ in the germline V gene (reference sequence). CDR3 length: 12 residues. This CDR3 reads CASSSGGDTQYF. In nucleotides, the CDR3 is TGTGCCAGCAGCTCCGGAGGGGATACGCAGTATTTT.

The chain is built from TRBV5-5 and TRBJ1-2; D is uncertain. The CDR3 covers 14 residues. From germline, CDR1 is SGHKS and CDR2 YYEKEE (reference sequence). V lost 4 bases and J 3 bases, leaving 13 bases between the germline ends. CDR3 amino acids: CASSPPPGYYGYTF. CDR3 nucleotides: TGTGCCAGCAGCCCCCCCCCGGGGTACTATGGCTACACCTTC. The full variable domain, completed using reference TRBV5-5 and TRBJ1-2, is DAGVTQSPTHLIKTRGQQVTLRCSPISGHKSVSWYQQVLGQGPQFIFQYYEKEERGRGNFPDRFSARQFPNYSSELNVNALLLGDSALYLCASSPPPGYYGYTFGSGTRLTVV.